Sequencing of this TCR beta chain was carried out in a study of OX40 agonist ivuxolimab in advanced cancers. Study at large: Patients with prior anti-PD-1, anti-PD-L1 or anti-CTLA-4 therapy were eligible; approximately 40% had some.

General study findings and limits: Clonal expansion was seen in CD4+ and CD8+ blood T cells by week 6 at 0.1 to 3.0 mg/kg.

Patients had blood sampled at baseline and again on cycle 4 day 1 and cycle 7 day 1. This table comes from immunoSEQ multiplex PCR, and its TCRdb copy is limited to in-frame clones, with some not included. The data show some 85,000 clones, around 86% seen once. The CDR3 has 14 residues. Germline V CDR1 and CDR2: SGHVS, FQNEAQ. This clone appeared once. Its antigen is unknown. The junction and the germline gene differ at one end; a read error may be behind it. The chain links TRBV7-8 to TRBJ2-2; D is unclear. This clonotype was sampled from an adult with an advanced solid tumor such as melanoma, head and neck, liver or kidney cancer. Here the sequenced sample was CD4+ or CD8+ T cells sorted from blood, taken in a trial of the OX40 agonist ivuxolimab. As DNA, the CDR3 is TGTGCCAGCAGCCCAGCACCGAACGCCGGGGAGCTGTTTTTT. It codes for CASSPAPNAGELFF.